The 4 T cell receptor beta chains below come from one sample, sequenced in a study of blood T cell repertoires in COVID-19. The table came from immunoSEQ multiplex PCR; TCRdb's copy has only in-frame clones and leaves some out. The sample contains about 170,000 clones, approximately 87% of which appear only once. Sequenced material: PBMCs or T cells enriched from blood (not recorded which). The receptors come from a woman aged 45 to 65 who had recovered from COVID-19.

This chain uses TRBV12-2 with TRBJ1-2; no DNA check was done on the table's D call, TRBD1. TRBV12-2 is an annotated pseudogene. The CDR3 is 13 residues long. The CDR3 DNA sequence: TGTGCAAGTCGCCCCGGGACAGATTATGGCTACACCTTC. Residues: CASRPGTDYGYTF.

The rearrangement uses TRBV28 and TRBJ1-1; 8 bases line up with TRBD1. V trimming: 3 bases; J trimming: 1 base; junction bases outside the gene matches: 7. This CDR3 comprises 16 residues. From germline, CDR1 is MDHEN and CDR2 SYDVKM. DNA of the CDR3: TGTGCCAGCAGTTTTTCCAGGGGGCAAAGGAACACTGAAGCTTTCTTT. It codes for CASSFSRGQRNTEAFF.

This clone was detected only once. The gene calls are TRBV29-1 and TRBJ1-2, with TRBD1 identical over 8 bases. Trimming at V came to 4 bases and at J to 6 bases, leaving 13 bases not matched to a gene. CDR1 and CDR2 from the germline V gene are SQVTM and ANQGSEA. The CDR3 runs 15 residues. This chain's CDR3 is CSVAWQGAKGNGYTF. The CDR3 bases are TGCAGCGTTGCTTGGCAGGGGGCGAAAGGGAATGGCTACACCTTC.

The chain carries TRBV7-8 and TRBJ1-5; 7 bases agree with TRBD1. CDR1 is SGHVS and CDR2 is FQNEAQ in the germline V gene. The trim removed 5 bases at V and 0 bases at J, leaving 4 bases unmatched. CDR3 length: 15 residues. CDR3 nucleotide sequence: TGTGCCAGCAGCCCAGGGGGGTATAGCAATCAGCCCCAGCATTTT. Its translation: CASSPGGYSNQPQHF.